This entry lists 25 T cell receptor beta chains sequenced from one sample in a study of shared clonotypes between healthy human individuals. Data came from immunoSEQ multiplex PCR; TCRdb stores just in-frame clones and leaves some out. The sample lists around 2.5 million clones, 93% occurring once. Sequenced: naive CD4+ T cells from PBMCs. Noted subset: CD45RA+ positively selected. These receptors all come from a man between 18 and 35 years old in good health. Some clones in this sample may be carry-over from other donors' samples.

The rearrangement joins TRBV2 to TRBJ2-2; 10 bases agree with TRBD2. V lost 7 bases, J lost 4 bases, and 6 bases stayed unmatched. The CDR3 length is 15 residues. Germline CDR1 SNHLY, CDR2 FYNNEI. CDR3 sequence (DNA): TGTGCCAGCAACAGCGGGAGGGCCGCCACCGGGGAGCTGTTTTTT. Residues: CASNSGRAATGELFF.

DNA of the CDR3: TGCGCCAGCAGCCAAGCGTCCTGGCGGGAGGGCCCGGATGAGCAGTTCTTC. As protein: CASSQASWREGPDEQFF. The chain combines TRBV4-1 with TRBJ2-1, with 9 bases lining up with TRBD2. The germline gives CDR1 MGHRA, CDR2 YSYEKL. After removal of 1 base from V and 8 bases from J, the junction contained 12 bases not matched to a gene. CDR3 length equals 17 residues.

V and J are TRBV5-1 and TRBJ2-7, with a possible D match to TRBD1 (8 bases). V lost 3 bases and J lost 2, with 18 bases in between. The CDR3 is made up of 16 amino acids. CDR1 SGHRS and CDR2 YFSETQ come from the germline V gene. CDR3 protein: CASSWGRTGTTYEQYF. The CDR3 bases are TGCGCCAGCAGCTGGGGACGGACAGGGACTACCTACGAGCAGTACTTC. Complete variable domain (other parts from reference TRBV5-1 and TRBJ2-7): KAGVTQTPRYLIKTRGQQVTLSCSPISGHRSVSWYQQTPGQGLQFLFEYFSETQRNKGNFPGRFSGRQFSNSRSEMNVSTLELGDSALYLCASSWGRTGTTYEQYFGPGTRLTVT.

V gene TRBV7-9 combines with J gene TRBJ2-7; 7 nucleotides agree with TRBD1. The CDR3 has 15 residues. V gave up 5 bases and J gave up 5 bases; unmatched junction bases: 12. Germline V gene lookup returns CDR1 SEHNR and CDR2 FQNEAQ (reference sequence). The CDR3 DNA follows: TGTGCCAGCAGCCCGTACAGGGGAAAAACTGACGAGCAGTACTTC. It translates to CASSPYRGKTDEQYF.

The chain joins TRBV6-5 to TRBJ1-2; 7 nucleotides line up with TRBD1. The length of the CDR3 is 14 residues. Trimming removed 6 bases from V and 8 bases from J; junction bases left unmatched: 12. Germline V lookup: CDR1 MNHEY, CDR2 SVGAGI. The CDR3 bases are TGTGCCAGCAGCCCCCGACAGGGCTGGGGGGGCTACACCTTC. It is translated as CASSPRQGWGGYTF.

V and J are TRBV5-1 and TRBJ2-2; no clear D gene. CDR3 length: 15 amino acids. V lost 0 bases to trimming and J lost 8 bases, with 14 bases between them. Germline V CDR1 and CDR2: SGHRS, YFSETQ. CDR3 sequence reads: CASSLVLAASGELFF. In DNA, the CDR3 is TGCGCCAGCAGCTTGGTCCTGGCAGCGAGTGGGGAGCTGTTTTTT.

The rearrangement links TRBV7-9 to TRBJ1-5; D is possibly TRBD1 (6 bases). Germline CDR1 reads SEHNR; CDR2 reads FQNEAQ (reference sequence). V lost 4 bases, J lost 3 bases, and 13 bases lay in between. This CDR3 has 15 amino acids. The CDR3 sequence: CASSSWDNSNQPQHF. In nucleotides, the CDR3 is TGTGCCAGCAGCTCCTGGGACAATTCCAATCAGCCCCAGCATTTT. The full variable domain, in which reference TRBV7-9 and TRBJ1-5 provide the parts outside the CDR3, is DTGVSQNPRHKITKRGQNVTFRCDPISEHNRLYWYRQTLGQGPEFLTYFQNEAQLEKSRLLSDRFSAERPKGSFSTLEIQRTEQGDSAMYLCASSSWDNSNQPQHFGDGTRLSIL.

In DNA form, the CDR3 reads TGTGCCAGTAGTATCGGGACAGGCGATCAGCCCCAGCATTTT. It encodes CASSIGTGDQPQHF. The chain carries TRBV19 and TRBJ1-5; 8 nucleotides line up with TRBD1. The CDR3 spans 14 residues. Germline V gene data show CDR1 as LNHDA and CDR2 as SQIVND (reference sequence). The J segment lost 5 bases and the V segment lost 3 bases, leaving 3 bases of the junction unmatched.

The chain carries TRBV25-1 and TRBJ2-7, with a possible D match to TRBD2 (5 bases). CDR3 length: 18 residues. Per germline, CDR1 MGHDK and CDR2 SYGVNS. The V gene lost 2 bases and the J gene lost 0 bases, with 20 bases spanning the gap. CDR3 coding DNA: TGTGCCAGCAGTGAAGGCGGCAGGAGCCGCCGGGGCTCCTACGAGCAGTACTTC. Its protein product is CASSEGGRSRRGSYEQYF.

This rearrangement joins TRBV27 to TRBJ1-2, with D perhaps TRBD1 (6 bases). From germline, CDR1 is MNHEY and CDR2 SMNVEV (reference sequence). There are 14 residues in the CDR3. The V gene lost 5 bases and the J gene lost 8 bases, with 18 bases spanning the gap. The CDR3 bases are TGTGCCAGCAGTCCGCTCCAGGACAGTTCCGGCTACACCTTC. This encodes CASSPLQDSSGYTF.

The CDR3 nucleotides are TGTGCCAGCAGGGACGACAGGGGAGAGACCCAGTACTTC. Residues: CASRDDRGETQYF. The chain links TRBV6-5 to TRBJ2-5, with 8 bases aligning to TRBD1. CDR3 length: 13 residues. Germline lookup yields CDR1 MNHEY and CDR2 SVGAGI. J lost 4 bases, V lost 6 bases, and 4 bases had no gene match.

This clone occurred once. This CDR3 is CASKLMLGEKTETQYF. The CDR3 coding sequence is TGTGCCAGCAAACTTATGCTAGGGGAGAAAACGGAGACCCAGTACTTC. The chain has TRBV2 and TRBJ2-5, with D perhaps TRBD1 or TRBD2 (5 bases each). The CDR3 spans 16 residues. The V end lost 7 bases, the J end lost 5 bases, and 23 bases lay between the germline ends. The germline V gene has CDR1 SNHLY and CDR2 FYNNEI.

V is TRBV28 and J is TRBJ2-5; D unclear. Trimming took off 3 bases at V and 2 bases at J, with 10 bases between the two ends. Germline CDR1 and CDR2: MDHEN and SYDVKM. This CDR3 comprises 14 residues. The CDR3: CASSLYSLQETQYF. CDR3 nucleotides: TGTGCCAGCAGTTTGTATTCTCTTCAAGAGACCCAGTACTTC.

V gene TRBV6-6 combines with J gene TRBJ1-1; D is unresolved. Germline assignment: CDR1 MNHNY and CDR2 SVGAGI (reference sequence). This CDR3 spans 14 amino acids. Deletions cut 7 bases from V and 3 bases from J, with 15 bases between. The CDR3 sequence: CASTVRGIHTEAFF. The DNA for the CDR3 is TGTGCCAGCACTGTCCGGGGTATACACACTGAAGCTTTCTTT.

The gene calls are TRBV19 and TRBJ2-2; 9 bases map to TRBD2. Trimming at V came to 5 bases and at J to 5 bases, leaving 9 bases not matched to a gene. The CDR3 covers 16 residues. Germline assignment: CDR1 LNHDA and CDR2 SQIVND (reference sequence). Written as DNA, the CDR3 is TGTGCCAGTAGTTCAGGGGCCAGCGGGAGGACCGGGGAGCTGTTTTTT. It codes for CASSSGASGRTGELFF.

The rearrangement links TRBV7-9 to TRBJ1-2; D not certain. V dropped 1 base and J dropped 6 bases, with 12 bases sitting between them. CDR1 is SEHNR, CDR2 FQNEAQ, per germline (reference sequence). CDR3 length: 14 amino acids. The CDR3 DNA reads TGTGCCAGCAGCTTAGAGCGTGGGTCAGATGGCTACACCTTC. Translated, it gives CASSLERGSDGYTF.

The V and J genes are TRBV29-1 and TRBJ2-7; possibly TRBD2 for D (5 bases). Germline CDR1 reads SQVTM; CDR2 reads ANQGSEA. V lost 5 bases, J lost 5 bases, and 13 bases lay in between. CDR3 size: 12 residues. Here the CDR3 DNA reads TGCAGCGTTACCCCCGGGATCGACGAGCAGTACTTC. This translates into CSVTPGIDEQYF.

The chain links TRBV6-1 to TRBJ1-1; 9 nucleotides agree with TRBD1. The germline V gene encodes CDR1 MNHNS and CDR2 SASEGT. The ends lost 3 bases at V and 3 bases at J; junction bases unmatched: 2. The CDR3 runs to 14 residues. The DNA of the CDR3 is TGTGCCAGCAGTGAGCGGGACAGGGACACTGAAGCTTTCTTT. Protein: CASSERDRDTEAFF.

The chain uses TRBV10-3 and TRBJ2-2, with 8 nucleotides matching TRBD2. CDR1 ENHRY and CDR2 SYGVKD come from the germline V gene. There are 14 residues in the CDR3. The V and J ends lost 2 bases and 7 bases, in that order; junction bases with no gene match: 3. CDR3 amino acids: CAISETLAGGELFF. The CDR3 DNA reads as TGTGCCATCAGTGAGACCCTAGCGGGCGGGGAGCTGTTTTTT.

The chain carries TRBV7-8 and TRBJ2-7; no definite D call. Germline V lookup: CDR1 SGHVS, CDR2 FQNEAQ. The CDR3 is made up of 13 amino acids. V gave up 0 bases and J gave up 6 bases, with 9 bases separating them. Here the CDR3 reads CASSLAHPGEQYF. The CDR3 DNA reads TGTGCCAGCAGCTTAGCTCACCCGGGCGAGCAGTACTTC.

The chain uses TRBV28 and TRBJ1-1; D remains ambiguous. Trimming removed 2 bases from V and 5 bases from J, with 9 bases in between. From germline, CDR1 is MDHEN and CDR2 SYDVKM. The CDR3 is 13 residues long. This CDR3 is CASSLAGRTEAFF. The CDR3 DNA reads TGTGCCAGCAGTTTAGCGGGCAGGACTGAAGCTTTCTTT.

The rearrangement links TRBV28 to TRBJ2-4; tentative D call: TRBD2 (6 bases). Germline CDR1 is MDHEN and CDR2 is SYDVKM. This CDR3 region has 17 residues. V was cut by 4 bases and J by 0 bases, with 16 bases left in between. In DNA form, the CDR3 reads TGTGCCAGCAGTTGGGTGTGGGAGGACTTAGCCAAAAACATTCAGTACTTC. Translation gives CASSWVWEDLAKNIQYF.

The J gene is TRBJ2-6, the V gene TRBV5-1, with D perhaps TRBD1 (6 bases). CDR1 is SGHRS, CDR2 YFSETQ, per germline. The CDR3 loop spans 16 amino acids. V was trimmed by 2 bases and J by 2 bases, leaving 11 bases between them. CDR3 sequence (DNA): TGCGCCAGCAGCTTTCCAGGGGCTGCTGGGGCCAACGTCCTGACTTTC. This sequence encodes CASSFPGAAGANVLTF.

The chain has TRBV6-1 and TRBJ2-5; D is perhaps TRBD1 (5 bases). This CDR3 has 15 amino acids. Germline V gene lookup returns CDR1 MNHNS and CDR2 SASEGT. Deletions cut 4 bases from V and 5 bases from J, with 17 bases between. In DNA form, the CDR3 reads TGTGCCAGCAGTGTTGCCGGGCCGCCAGGGGAGACCCAGTACTTC. Protein sequence: CASSVAGPPGETQYF.

The rearrangement uses TRBV20-1 and TRBJ2-5; D tentatively reads TRBD1 or TRBD2 (6 bases each). The CDR3 loop spans 11 amino acids. Looked up from germline, CDR1 is DFQATT and CDR2 is SNEGSKA (reference sequence). V lost 8 bases, J lost 5 bases, and 12 bases lay in between. In DNA, the CDR3 is TGCAGTCCCTTAGGGGGGGAGACCCAGTACTTC. It codes for CSPLGGETQYF.